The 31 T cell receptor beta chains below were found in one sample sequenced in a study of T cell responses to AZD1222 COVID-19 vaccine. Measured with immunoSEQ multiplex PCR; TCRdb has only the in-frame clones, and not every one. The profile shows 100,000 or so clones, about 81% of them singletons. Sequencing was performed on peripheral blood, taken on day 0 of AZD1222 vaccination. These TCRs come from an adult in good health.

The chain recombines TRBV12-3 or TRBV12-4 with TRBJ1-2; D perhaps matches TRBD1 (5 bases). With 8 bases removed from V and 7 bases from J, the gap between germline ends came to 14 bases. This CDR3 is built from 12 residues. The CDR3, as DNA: TGTGCCAGCGTCAGGGTTGTAGGTGGCTACACCTTC. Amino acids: CASVRVVGGYTF.

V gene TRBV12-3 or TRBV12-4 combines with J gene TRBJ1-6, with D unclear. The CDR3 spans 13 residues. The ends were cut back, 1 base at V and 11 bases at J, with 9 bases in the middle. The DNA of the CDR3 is TGTGCCAGCAGTTTAGGGTCCTCGACACCCCTCCACTTT. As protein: CASSLGSSTPLHF.

CDR3 in DNA: TGTGCCTGGATAGCGGGGGGAACGATCAATGAGCAGTTCTTC. This translates into CAWIAGGTINEQFF. The V call is TRBV30, the J call TRBJ2-1; 10 nucleotides align to TRBD2. The CDR3 sequence is 14 residues long. Germline V gene lookup returns CDR1 GTSNPN and CDR2 SVGIG (reference sequence). V lost 4 bases to trimming and J lost 6 bases; unmatched junction nucleotides: 6.

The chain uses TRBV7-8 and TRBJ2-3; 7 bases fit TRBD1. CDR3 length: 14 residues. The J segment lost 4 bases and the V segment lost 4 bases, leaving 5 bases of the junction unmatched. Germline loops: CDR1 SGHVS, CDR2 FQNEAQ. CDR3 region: CASSYNRGSDTQYF. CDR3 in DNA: TGTGCCAGCAGCTATAACAGGGGATCAGATACGCAGTATTTT.

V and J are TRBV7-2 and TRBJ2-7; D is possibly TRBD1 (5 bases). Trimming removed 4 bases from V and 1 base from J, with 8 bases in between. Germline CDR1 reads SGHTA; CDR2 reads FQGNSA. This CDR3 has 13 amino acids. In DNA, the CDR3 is TGTGCCAGCAGCTGGACACATTCCTACGAGCAGTACTTC. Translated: CASSWTHSYEQYF.

DNA for the CDR3: TGTGCCAGCAGCTTTTGGACAGGGGGCACTGAAGCTTTCTTT. It is translated as CASSFWTGGTEAFF. The chain is built from TRBV7-2 and TRBJ1-1, with TRBD1 identical over 10 bases. The CDR3 is 14 amino acids. Per the germline V gene, CDR1 is SGHTA and CDR2 is FQGNSA. The V gene end was trimmed by 3 bases and the J gene end by 4 bases; junction bases not matched to a gene: 2. The variable domain in full, completed from reference TRBV7-2 and TRBJ1-1, reads GAGVSQSPSNKVTEKGKDVELRCDPISGHTALYWYRQSLGQGLEFLIYFQGNSAPDKSGLPSDRFSAERTGGSVSTLTIQRTQQEDSAVYLCASSFWTGGTEAFFGQGTRLTVV.

Written as DNA, the CDR3 is TGTGCCAGCAGTTATGTCACGGGGGGGGATGAGCAGTTCTTC. Its protein product is CASSYVTGGDEQFF. The rearrangement uses TRBV6-5 and TRBJ2-1; 8 positions agree with TRBD2. The CDR3 is 14 residues long. Germline V gene lookup returns CDR1 MNHEY and CDR2 SVGAGI. The V and J ends lost 3 bases and 8 bases, in that order; junction bases with no gene match: 6.

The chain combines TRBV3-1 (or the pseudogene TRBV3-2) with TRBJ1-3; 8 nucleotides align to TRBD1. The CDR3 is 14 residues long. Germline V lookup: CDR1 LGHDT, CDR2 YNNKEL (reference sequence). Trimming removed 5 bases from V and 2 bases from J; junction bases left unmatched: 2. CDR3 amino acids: CASSRTGTGNTIYF. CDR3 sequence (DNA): TGTGCCAGCAGCAGGACAGGGACTGGAAACACCATATATTTT.

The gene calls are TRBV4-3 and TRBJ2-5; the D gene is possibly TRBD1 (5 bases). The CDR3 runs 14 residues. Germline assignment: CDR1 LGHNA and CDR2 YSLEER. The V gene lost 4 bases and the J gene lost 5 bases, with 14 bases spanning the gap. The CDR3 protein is CASSRSRGWETQYF. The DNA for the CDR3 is TGCGCCAGCAGCCGATCTAGGGGTTGGGAGACCCAGTACTTC.

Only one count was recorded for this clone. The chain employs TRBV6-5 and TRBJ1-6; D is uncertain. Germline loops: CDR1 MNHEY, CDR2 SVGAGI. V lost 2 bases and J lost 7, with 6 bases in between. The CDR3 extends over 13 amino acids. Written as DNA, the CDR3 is TGTGCCAGCAGTTACGGTCCAAATTCACCCCTCCACTTT. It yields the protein CASSYGPNSPLHF.

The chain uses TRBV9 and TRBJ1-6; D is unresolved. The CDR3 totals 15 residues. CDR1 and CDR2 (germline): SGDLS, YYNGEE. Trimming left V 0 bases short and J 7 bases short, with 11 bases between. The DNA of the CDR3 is TGTGCCAGCAGCGTAGCTCCGGGGAGCAATTCACCCCTCCACTTT. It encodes CASSVAPGSNSPLHF.

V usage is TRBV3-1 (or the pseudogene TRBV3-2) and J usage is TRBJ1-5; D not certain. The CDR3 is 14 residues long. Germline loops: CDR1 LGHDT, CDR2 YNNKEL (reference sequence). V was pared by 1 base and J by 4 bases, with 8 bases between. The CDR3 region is CASSQGPGNQPQHF. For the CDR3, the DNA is TGTGCCAGCAGCCAAGGACCCGGGAATCAGCCCCAGCATTTT.

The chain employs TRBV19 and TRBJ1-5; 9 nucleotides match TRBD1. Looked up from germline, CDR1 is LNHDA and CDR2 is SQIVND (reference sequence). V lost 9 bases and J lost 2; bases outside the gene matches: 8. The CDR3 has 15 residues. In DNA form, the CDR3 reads TGTGCCAGCCTTACCGGGACAGGGCGCAATCAGCCCCAGCATTTT. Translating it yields CASLTGTGRNQPQHF.

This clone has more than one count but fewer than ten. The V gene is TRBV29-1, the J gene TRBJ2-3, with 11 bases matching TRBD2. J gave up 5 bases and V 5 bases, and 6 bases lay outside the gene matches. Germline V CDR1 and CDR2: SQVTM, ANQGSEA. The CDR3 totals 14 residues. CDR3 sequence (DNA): TGCAGCGTTTCTAGCGGGGGGTTGCGAGATACGCAGTATTTT. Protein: CSVSSGGLRDTQYF.

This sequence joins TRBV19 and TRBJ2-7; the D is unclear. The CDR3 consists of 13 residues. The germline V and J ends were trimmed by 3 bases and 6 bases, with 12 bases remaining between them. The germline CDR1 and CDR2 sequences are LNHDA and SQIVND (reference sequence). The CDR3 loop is CASSMSSGLEQYF. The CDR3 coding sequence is TGTGCCAGTAGTATGTCTTCGGGTCTCGAGCAGTACTTC.

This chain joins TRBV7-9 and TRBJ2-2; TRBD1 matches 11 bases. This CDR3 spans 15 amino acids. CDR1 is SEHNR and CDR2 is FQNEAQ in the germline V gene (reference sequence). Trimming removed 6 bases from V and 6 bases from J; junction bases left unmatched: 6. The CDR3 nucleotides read TGTGCCAGCAGTTCGGACAGGGGGCGCGCCGGGGAGCTGTTTTTT. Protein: CASSSDRGRAGELFF.

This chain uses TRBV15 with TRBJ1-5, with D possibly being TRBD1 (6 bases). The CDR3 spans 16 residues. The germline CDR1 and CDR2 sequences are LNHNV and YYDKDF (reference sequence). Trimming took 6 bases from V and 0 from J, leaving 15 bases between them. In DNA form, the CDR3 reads TGTGCCACCAGAGTGGGGGGGGCACGTAGCAATCAGCCCCAGCATTTT. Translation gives CATRVGGARSNQPQHF.

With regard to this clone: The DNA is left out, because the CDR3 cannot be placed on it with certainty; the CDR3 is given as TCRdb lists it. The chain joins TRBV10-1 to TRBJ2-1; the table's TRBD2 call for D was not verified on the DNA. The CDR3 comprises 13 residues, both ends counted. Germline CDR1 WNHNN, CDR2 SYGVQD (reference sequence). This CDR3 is CASSTSSYNEQFF.

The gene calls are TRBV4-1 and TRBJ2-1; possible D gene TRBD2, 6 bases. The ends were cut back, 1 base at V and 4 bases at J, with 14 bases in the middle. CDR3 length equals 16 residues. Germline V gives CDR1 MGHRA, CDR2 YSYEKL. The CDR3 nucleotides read TGCGCCAGCAGCCAAGGGCTAGCGAGTAAGTACAATGAGCAGTTCTTC. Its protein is CASSQGLASKYNEQFF.

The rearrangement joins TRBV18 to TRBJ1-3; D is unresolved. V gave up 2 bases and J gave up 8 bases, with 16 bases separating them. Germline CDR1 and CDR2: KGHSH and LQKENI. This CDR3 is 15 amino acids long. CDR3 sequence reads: CASSPVGKTWDTIYF. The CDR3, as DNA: TGTGCCAGCTCACCAGTGGGGAAGACCTGGGACACCATATATTTT.

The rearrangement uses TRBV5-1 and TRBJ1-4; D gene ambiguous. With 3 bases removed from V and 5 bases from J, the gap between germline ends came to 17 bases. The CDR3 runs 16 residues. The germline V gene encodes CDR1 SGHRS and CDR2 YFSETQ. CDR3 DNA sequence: TGCGCCAGCAGCTCCCGACCGGGCCCCGGGAATGAAAAACTGTTTTTT. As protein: CASSSRPGPGNEKLFF. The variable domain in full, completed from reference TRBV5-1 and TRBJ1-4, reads KAGVTQTPRYLIKTRGQQVTLSCSPISGHRSVSWYQQTPGQGLQFLFEYFSETQRNKGNFPGRFSGRQFSNSRSEMNVSTLELGDSALYLCASSSRPGPGNEKLFFGSGTQLSVL.

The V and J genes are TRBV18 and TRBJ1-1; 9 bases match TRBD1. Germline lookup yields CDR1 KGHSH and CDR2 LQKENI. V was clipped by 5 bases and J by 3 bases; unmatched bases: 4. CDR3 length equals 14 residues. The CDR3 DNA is TGTGCCAGCTCAAAGGACAGGGGATACACTGAAGCTTTCTTT. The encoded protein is CASSKDRGYTEAFF.

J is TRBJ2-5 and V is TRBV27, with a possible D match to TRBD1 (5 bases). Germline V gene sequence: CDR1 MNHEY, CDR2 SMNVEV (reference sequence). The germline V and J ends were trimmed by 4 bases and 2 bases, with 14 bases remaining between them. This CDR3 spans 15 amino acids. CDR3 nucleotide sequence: TGTGCCAGCAGTTCTGGGGCCCTAAGGCAAGAGACCCAGTACTTC. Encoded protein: CASSSGALRQETQYF.

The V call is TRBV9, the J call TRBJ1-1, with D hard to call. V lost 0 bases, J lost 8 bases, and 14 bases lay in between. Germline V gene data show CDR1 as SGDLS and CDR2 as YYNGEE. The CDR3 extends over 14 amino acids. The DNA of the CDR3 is TGTGCCAGCAGCGTAGAACAAATAGGCGTAGAAGCTTTCTTT. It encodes CASSVEQIGVEAFF.

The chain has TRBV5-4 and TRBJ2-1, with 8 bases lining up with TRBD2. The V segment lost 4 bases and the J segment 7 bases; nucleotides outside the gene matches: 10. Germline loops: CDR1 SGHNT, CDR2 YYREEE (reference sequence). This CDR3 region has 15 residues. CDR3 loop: CASSPGGGFENEQFF. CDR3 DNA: TGTGCCAGCAGCCCGGGCGGGGGGTTTGAAAATGAGCAGTTCTTC.

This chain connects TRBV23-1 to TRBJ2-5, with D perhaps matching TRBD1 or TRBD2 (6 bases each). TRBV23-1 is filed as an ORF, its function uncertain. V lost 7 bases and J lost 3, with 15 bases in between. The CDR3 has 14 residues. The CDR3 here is CASNAGHRKETQYF. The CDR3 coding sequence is TGCGCCAGCAACGCGGGACACCGGAAAGAGACCCAGTACTTC.

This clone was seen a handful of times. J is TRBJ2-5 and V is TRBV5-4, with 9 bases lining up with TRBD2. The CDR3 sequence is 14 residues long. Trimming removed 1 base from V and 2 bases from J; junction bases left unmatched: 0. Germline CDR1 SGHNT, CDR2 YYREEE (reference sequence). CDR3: CASSLLAGQETQYF. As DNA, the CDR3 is TGTGCCAGCAGCTTGCTAGCGGGGCAAGAGACCCAGTACTTC.

The CDR3 sequence is CASSLATGISYNEQFF. In nucleotides, the CDR3 is TGTGCCAGCAGCTTAGCGACCGGAATCTCCTACAATGAGCAGTTCTTC. The chain carries TRBV11-1 and TRBJ2-1; D ambiguous. With 0 bases removed from V and 0 bases from J, the gap between germline ends came to 9 bases. The CDR3 covers 16 residues. The germline V gene has CDR1 SGHAT and CDR2 FQDESV (reference sequence).

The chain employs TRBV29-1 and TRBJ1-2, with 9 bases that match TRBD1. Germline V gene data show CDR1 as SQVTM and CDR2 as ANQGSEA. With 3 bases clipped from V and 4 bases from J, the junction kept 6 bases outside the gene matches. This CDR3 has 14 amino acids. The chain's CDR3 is CSVEGGTGTYGYTF. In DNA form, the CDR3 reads TGCAGCGTTGAGGGGGGGACAGGGACCTATGGCTACACCTTC.

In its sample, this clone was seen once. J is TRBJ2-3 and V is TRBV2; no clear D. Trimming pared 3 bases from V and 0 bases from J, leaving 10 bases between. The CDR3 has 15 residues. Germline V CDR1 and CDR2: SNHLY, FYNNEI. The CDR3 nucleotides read TGTGCCAGCAGTGATTGGATGGGGAGCACAGATACGCAGTATTTT. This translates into CASSDWMGSTDTQYF.

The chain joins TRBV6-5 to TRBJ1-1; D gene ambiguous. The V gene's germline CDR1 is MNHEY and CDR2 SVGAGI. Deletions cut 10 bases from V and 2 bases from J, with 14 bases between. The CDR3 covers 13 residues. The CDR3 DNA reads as TGTGCCACCAGAAGGGTCTACAACACTGAAGCTTTCTTT. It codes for CATRRVYNTEAFF.